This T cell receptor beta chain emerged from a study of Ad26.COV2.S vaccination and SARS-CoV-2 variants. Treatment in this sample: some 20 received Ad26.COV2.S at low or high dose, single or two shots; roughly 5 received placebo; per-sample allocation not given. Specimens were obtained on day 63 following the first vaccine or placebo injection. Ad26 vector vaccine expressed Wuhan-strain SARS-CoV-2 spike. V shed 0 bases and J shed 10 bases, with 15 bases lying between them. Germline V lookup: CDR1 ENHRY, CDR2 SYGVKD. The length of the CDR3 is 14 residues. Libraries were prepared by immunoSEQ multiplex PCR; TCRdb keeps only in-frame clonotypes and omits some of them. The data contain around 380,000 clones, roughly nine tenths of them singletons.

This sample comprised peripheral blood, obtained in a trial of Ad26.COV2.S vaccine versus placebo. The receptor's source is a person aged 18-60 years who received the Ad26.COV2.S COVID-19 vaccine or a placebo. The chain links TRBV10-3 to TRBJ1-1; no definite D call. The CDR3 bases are TGTGCCATCAGTGAGTCGGGCACCAGTTCAGCAGCTTTCTTT. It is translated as CAISESGTSSAAFF.